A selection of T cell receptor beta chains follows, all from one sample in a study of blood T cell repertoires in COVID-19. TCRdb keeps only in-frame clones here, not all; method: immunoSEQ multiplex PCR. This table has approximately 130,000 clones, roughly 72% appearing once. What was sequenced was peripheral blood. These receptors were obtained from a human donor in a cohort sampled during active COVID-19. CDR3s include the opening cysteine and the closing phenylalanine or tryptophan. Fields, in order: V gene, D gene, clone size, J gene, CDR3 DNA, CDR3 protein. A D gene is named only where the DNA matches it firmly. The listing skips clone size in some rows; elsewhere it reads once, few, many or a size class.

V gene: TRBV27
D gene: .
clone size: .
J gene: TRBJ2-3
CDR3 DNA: TGTGCCAGCAGTTTGAATCAGATTACAGATACGCAGTATTTT
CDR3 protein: CASSLNQITDTQYF

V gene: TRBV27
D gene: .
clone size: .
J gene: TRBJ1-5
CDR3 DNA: TGTGCCAGCAGTCGGAGACAGGTCTACCCCAGCAATCAGCCCCAGCATTTT
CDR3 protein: CASSRRQVYPSNQPQHF

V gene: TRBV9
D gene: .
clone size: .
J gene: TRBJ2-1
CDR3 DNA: TGTGCCAGCAGCCTTGGGACTTCAGGGCAGTTCTTC
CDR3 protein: CASSLGTSGQFF

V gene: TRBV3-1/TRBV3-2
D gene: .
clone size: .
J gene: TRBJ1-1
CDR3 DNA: TGTGCCAGCAGCCTCGGGGTTGCGGCTTTCTTT
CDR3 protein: CASSLGVAAFF

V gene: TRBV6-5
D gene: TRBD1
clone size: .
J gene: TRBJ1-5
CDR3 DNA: TGTGCCAGCAGCTCTGACAGGGGTGGCAATCAGCCCCAGCATTTT
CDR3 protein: CASSSDRGGNQPQHF

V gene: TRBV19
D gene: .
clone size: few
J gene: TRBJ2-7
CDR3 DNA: TGTGCCAGACACAGGGGGGGTTTTGAGCAGTACTTC
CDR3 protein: CARHRGGFEQYF

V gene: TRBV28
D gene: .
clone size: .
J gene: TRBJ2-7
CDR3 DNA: TGTGCCAGCAGTTTTGGCCGGGGGGCCTCCTCCTACGAGCAGTACTTC
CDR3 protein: CASSFGRGASSYEQYF

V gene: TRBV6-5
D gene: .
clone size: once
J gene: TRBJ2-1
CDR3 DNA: TGTGCCACCGAGGTTAGCTCCTACAATGAGCAGTTCTTC
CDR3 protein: CATEVSSYNEQFF

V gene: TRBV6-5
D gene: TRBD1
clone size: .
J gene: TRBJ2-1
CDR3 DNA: TGTGCCAGCAGTTACTCACAGGGGAACAATGAGCAGTTCTTC
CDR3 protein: CASSYSQGNNEQFF

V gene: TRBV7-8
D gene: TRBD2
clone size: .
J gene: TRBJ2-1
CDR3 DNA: TGTGCCAGCAGCCCCGGTTGGCTAGCGGGTCATGAGCAGTTCTTC
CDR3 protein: CASSPGWLAGHEQFF

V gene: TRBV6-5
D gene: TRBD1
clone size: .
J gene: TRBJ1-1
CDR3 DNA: TGTGCCAGCAGTAGTACAGGGGTAACTGAAGCTTTCTTT
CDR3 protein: CASSSTGVTEAFF

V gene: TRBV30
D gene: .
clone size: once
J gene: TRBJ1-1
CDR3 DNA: TGTGCCTGGAGTGTACTTTGGGAGAGGGAGGCTGAAGCTTTCTTT
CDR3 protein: CAWSVLWEREAEAFF

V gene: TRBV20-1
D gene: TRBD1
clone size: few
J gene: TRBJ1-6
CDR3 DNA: TGCAGTGCTAGTCAGGTGGACAGGGCTAATTCACCCCTCCACTTT
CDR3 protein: CSASQVDRANSPLHF

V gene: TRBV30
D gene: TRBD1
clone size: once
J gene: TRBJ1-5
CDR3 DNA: TGTGCCTGGAGTTTACAGGGGACGGGCAATCAGCCCCAGCATTTT
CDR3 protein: CAWSLQGTGNQPQHF

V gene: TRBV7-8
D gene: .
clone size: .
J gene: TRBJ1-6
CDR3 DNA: TGTGCCAGCAGCTTAGTATCCGGGGGTGATTCACCCCTCCACTTT
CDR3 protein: CASSLVSGGDSPLHF

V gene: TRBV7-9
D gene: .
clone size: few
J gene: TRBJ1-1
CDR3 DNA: TGTGCCAGCAGCTTAGCCGGGCGGGGAGGAGGCACTGAAGCTTTCTTT
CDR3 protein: CASSLAGRGGGTEAFF

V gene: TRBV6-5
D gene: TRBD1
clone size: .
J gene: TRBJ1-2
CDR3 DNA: TGTGCCAGCAGCCTATCCACAGGGGGGGTCTATGGCTACACCTTC
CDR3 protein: CASSLSTGGVYGYTF

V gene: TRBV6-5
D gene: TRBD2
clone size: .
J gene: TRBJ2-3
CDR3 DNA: TGTGCCCGCGGGGGGGGGCCAGGGGTGGCAGATACGCAGTATTTT
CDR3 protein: CARGGGPGVADTQYF

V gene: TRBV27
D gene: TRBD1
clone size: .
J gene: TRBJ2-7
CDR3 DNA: TGTGCCAGCAGTTTGTCGGGACAGATATCCTACGAGCAGTACTTC
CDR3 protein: CASSLSGQISYEQYF

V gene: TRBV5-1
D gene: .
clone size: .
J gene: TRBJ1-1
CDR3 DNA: TGCGCCAGCATGGGGCAGAATCCCTGGGGAAACAAGGGGCAATTCGCTCGAATGAACACTGAAGCTTTCTTT
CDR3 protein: CASMGQNPWGNKGQFARMNTEAFF

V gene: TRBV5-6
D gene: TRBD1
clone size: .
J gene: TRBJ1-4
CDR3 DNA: TGTGCCAGCAGCCTAACCGGGACAGGGGGGGAAAAACTGTTTTTT
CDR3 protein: CASSLTGTGGEKLFF

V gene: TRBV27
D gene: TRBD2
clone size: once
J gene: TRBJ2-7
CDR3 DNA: TGTGCCAGCAGCCACAAGCCTAGCGGGGGAGCCTACGAGCAGTACTTC
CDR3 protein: CASSHKPSGGAYEQYF